This TCR beta chain was documented in a study of shared clonotypes between healthy human individuals. The overall study: Per-donor plates numbered three CD4 naive, three CD4 memory, two CD8 naive and one CD8 memory.

Using immunoSEQ multiplex PCR, the repertoire was profiled, and TCRdb retains in-frame clones only, with some absent. The table has about 2.4 million clones, roughly 93% seen once. Negatively enriched CD4+ T cells were divided by CD45RA into naive and memory. This TCR was sampled from a man younger than 35 in good health. Some clones in this sample may be carry-over from other donors' samples. Input material: naive CD4+ T cells from PBMCs. The subset here: CD45RA+ positively selected.

The CDR3 reads CASSLRQARTVGELFF. In nucleotides, the CDR3 is TGTGCCAGCAGCTTAAGACAGGCCCGAACGGTCGGGGAGCTGTTTTTT. V and J are TRBV7-3 and TRBJ2-2, with D maybe TRBD1 (6 bases). CDR3 length: 16 amino acids. Trimming removed 1 base at V and 7 bases at J, with 16 bases between. Per the germline V gene, CDR1 is SGHTA and CDR2 is FQGTGA. The variable domain in full, completed from reference TRBV7-3 and TRBJ2-2, reads GAGVSQTPSNKVTEKGKYVELRCDPISGHTALYWYRQSLGQGPEFLIYFQGTGAADDSGLPNDRFFAVRPEGSVSTLKIQRTERGDSAVYLCASSLRQARTVGELFFGEGSRLTVL.